The rows below give T cell receptor beta chains drawn from one sample of a study of blood T cells in healthy people across ages. Each CDR3 protein gets one entry after TCRdb re-called the 5' RACE reads with MiXCR. The sample contains over 600,000 distinct CDR3 sequences, approximately 40% of which appear only once. Sequencing was performed on blood. Receptor source: an elderly man in good health. The CDR3 runs from the conserved cysteine through the conserved F or W. The D gene is left open where the match is weak. Size is omitted from some rows. Given values are once, few, many or a class for expanded clones.

d_gene,abundance,j_gene,v_gene,CDR3aa,CDR3nt
-,once,TRBJ2-5,TRBV20-1,CSATGGGGETQYF,TGCAGTGCTACCGGAGGTGGAGGAGAGACCCAGTACTTC
-,-,TRBJ2-1,TRBV5-1,CASSKEGGSYSEQFF,TGCGCCAGCAGCAAGGAGGGCGGCTCCTACAGTGAGCAGTTCTTC
-,-,TRBJ1-1,TRBV4-1,CASSHPTGSNTEAFF,TGCGCCAGCAGCCACCCGACAGGATCGAACACTGAAGCTTTCTTT
TRBD2,-,TRBJ2-7,TRBV5-6,CASSLFSGLAGVGERYF,TGTGCCAGCAGCTTATTTTCGGGACTAGCGGGAGTCGGTGAGCGGTACTTC
-,few,TRBJ2-7,TRBV6-2/TRBV6-3,CASRDIYEQYF,TGTGCCAGTAGGGACATCTACGAGCAGTACTTC
-,few,TRBJ1-5,TRBV12-3/TRBV12-4,CASIKLGAGGYSNQPQHF,TGTGCCAGCATCAAGCTCGGGGCTGGGGGATATAGCAATCAGCCCCAGCATTTT
TRBD1,-,TRBJ1-4,TRBV27,CASSTFGTGNEKLFF,TGTGCCAGCAGTACATTCGGGACAGGAAATGAAAAACTGTTTTTT
TRBD1,-,TRBJ1-2,TRBV20-1,CSATVAQGAGYTF,TGCAGTGCTACCGTCGCGCAGGGGGCTGGCTACACCTTC
-,-,TRBJ2-2,TRBV5-1,CASSWGARGETNTGELFF,TGCGCCAGCAGCTGGGGGGCCAGGGGAGAGACGAACACCGGGGAGCTGTTTTTT
TRBD2,few,TRBJ2-7,TRBV6-2/TRBV6-3,CASSPTSLSTSGAYEQYF,TGTGCCAGCAGTCCTACCTCCCTCTCGACTAGCGGGGCTTACGAGCAGTACTTC
-,few,TRBJ2-5,TRBV14,CASSQDRRKETQYF,TGTGCCAGCAGCCAAGATAGGAGGAAAGAGACCCAGTACTTC
TRBD2,-,TRBJ2-7,TRBV4-2,CASSQPSGGNYEQYF,TGTGCCAGCAGCCAACCTAGCGGGGGGAACTACGAGCAGTACTTC
-,-,TRBJ2-5,TRBV7-3,CASSPQGLVQETQYF,TGTGCCAGCAGCCCACAGGGACTGGTCCAAGAGACCCAGTACTTC
-,-,TRBJ2-5,TRBV11-2,CASSLGDSTRGETQYF,TGTGCCAGCAGCTTAGGGGACTCCACAAGGGGAGAGACCCAGTACTTC
-,-,TRBJ2-4,TRBV5-8,CASSTNKNIQYF,TGTGCCAGCAGCACCAACAAAAACATTCAGTACTTC
-,-,TRBJ2-7,TRBV5-6,CASSLNPGRSYEQYF,TGTGCCAGCAGCTTGAACCCAGGGCGTTCCTACGAGCAGTACTTC
-,few,TRBJ2-7,TRBV29-1,CSVRGGGNEQYF,TGCAGCGTCAGAGGTGGGGGAAATGAGCAGTACTTC
TRBD1,few,TRBJ1-6,TRBV6-5,CASGQGARSPLHF,TGTGCCAGCGGACAGGGGGCTCGATCACCCCTCCACTTT
-,-,TRBJ2-1,TRBV7-2,CASSLATLNSYNEQFF,TGTGCCAGCAGCTTAGCAACGTTAAACTCCTACAATGAGCAGTTCTTC
TRBD1,few,TRBJ2-7,TRBV20-1,CSARGGQGFYEQYF,TGCAGTGCCAGGGGGGGACAGGGATTCTACGAGCAGTACTTC
-,few,TRBJ1-1,TRBV3-1,CASSSPAAAFF,TGTGCCAGCAGCTCTCCCGCTGCGGCTTTCTTT
TRBD1,-,TRBJ2-3,TRBV9,CASSNRQGRKDTQYF,TGTGCCAGCAGCAATCGACAGGGGCGTAAAGATACGCAGTATTTT
-,-,TRBJ2-7,TRBV3-1,CASSQGNFYEQYF,TGTGCCAGCAGCCAAGGGAATTTCTACGAGCAGTACTTC
TRBD1,few,TRBJ2-7,TRBV20-1,CSADGQGNYEQYF,TGCAGCGCTGACGGACAGGGGAACTACGAGCAGTACTTC
TRBD1,-,TRBJ2-5,TRBV5-1,CASSLAAGTGMGETQYF,TGCGCCAGCAGCTTGGCCGCTGGGACAGGCATGGGAGAGACCCAGTACTTC
-,-,TRBJ2-7,TRBV20-1,CSARGLSGPSYEQYF,TGCAGTGCTAGAGGGCTAAGCGGACCCTCCTACGAGCAGTACTTC
-,many,TRBJ2-3,TRBV6-2/TRBV6-3,CASSYAYQGLSTDTQYF,TGTGCCAGCAGTTATGCCTACCAGGGCCTTAGCACAGATACGCAGTATTTT
-,few,TRBJ1-4,TRBV21-1,CASSKVTGQGTTNEKLFF,TGTGCCAGCAGCAAAGTAACCGGACAGGGGACAACTAATGAAAAACTGTTTTTT
-,few,TRBJ2-2,TRBV20-1,CSAPSLFALANTGELFF,TGCAGTGCGCCAAGTTTGTTCGCCCTCGCGAACACCGGGGAGCTGTTTTTT